The T cell receptor beta chain under discussion was sequenced for a study of response to subunit inactivated influenza vaccine. Broader study findings: It was the authors' suggestion that each seasonal influenza vaccination recruits few new T cells.

To note about this clonotype: Its specificity is unknown. Germline and junction disagree at one end, which may indicate a read error.

Via MiXCR, TCRdb re-called the RT-PCR reads, giving one row per CDR3 protein. The data contain over 750,000 distinct CDR3 sequences, 21% of them singletons. This receptor was obtained from a man aged 45-65 years who received an inactivated influenza vaccine. This sample comprised PBMCs from blood, obtained about 5 days after vaccination.

The DNA for the CDR3 is TGTGCCAGCAGTGCAGGGAGTTTTGACTATGGCTACAACTTC. Translated, it gives CASSAGSFDYGYNF. This rearrangement joins TRBV6-1 to TRBJ1-2; D is perhaps TRBD1 (5 bases). The germline V gene encodes CDR1 MNHNS and CDR2 SASEGT. CDR3 length equals 14 residues.